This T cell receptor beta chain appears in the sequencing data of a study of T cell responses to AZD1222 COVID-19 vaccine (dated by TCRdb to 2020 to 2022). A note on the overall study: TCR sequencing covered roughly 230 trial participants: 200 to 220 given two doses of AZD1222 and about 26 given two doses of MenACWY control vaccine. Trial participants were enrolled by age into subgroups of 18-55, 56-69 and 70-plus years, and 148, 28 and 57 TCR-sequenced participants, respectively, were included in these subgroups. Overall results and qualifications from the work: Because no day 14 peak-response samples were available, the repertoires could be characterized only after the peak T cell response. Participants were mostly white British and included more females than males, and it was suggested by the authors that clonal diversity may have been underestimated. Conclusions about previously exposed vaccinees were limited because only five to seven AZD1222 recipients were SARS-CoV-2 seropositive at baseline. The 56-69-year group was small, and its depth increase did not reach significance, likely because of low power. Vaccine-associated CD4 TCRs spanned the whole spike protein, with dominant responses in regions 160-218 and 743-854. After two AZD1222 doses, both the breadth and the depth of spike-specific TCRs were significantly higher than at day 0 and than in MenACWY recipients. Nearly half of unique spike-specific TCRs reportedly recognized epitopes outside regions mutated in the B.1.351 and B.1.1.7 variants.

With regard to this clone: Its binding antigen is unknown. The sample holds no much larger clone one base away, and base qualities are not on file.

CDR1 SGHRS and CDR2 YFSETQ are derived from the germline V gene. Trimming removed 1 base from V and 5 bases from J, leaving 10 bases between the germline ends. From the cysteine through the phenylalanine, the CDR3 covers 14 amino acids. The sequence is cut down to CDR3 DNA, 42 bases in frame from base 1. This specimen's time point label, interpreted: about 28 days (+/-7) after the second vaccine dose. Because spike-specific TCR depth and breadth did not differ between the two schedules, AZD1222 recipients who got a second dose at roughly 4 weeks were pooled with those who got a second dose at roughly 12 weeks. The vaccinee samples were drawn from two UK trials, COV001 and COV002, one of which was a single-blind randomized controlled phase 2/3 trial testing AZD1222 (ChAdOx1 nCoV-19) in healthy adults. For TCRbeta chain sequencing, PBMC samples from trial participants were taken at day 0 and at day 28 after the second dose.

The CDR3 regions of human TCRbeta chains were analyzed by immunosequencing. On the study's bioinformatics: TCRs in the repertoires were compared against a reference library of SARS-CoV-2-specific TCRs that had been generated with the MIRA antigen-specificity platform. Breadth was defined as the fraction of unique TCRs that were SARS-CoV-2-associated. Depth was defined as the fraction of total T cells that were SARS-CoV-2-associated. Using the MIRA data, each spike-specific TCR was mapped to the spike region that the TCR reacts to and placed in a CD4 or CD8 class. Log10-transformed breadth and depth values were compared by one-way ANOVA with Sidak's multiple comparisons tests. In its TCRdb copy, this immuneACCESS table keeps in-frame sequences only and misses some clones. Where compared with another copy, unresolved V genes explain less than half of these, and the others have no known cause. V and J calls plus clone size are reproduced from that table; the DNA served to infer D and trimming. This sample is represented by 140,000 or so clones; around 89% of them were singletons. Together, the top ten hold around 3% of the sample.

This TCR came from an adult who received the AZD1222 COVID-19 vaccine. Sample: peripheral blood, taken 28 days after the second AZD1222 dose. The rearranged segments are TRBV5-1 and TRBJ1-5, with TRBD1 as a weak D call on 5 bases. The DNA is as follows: TGCGCCAGCAGCTTGTGGGGGGAGGATCAGCCCCAGCATTTT. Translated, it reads CASSLWGEDQPQHF.